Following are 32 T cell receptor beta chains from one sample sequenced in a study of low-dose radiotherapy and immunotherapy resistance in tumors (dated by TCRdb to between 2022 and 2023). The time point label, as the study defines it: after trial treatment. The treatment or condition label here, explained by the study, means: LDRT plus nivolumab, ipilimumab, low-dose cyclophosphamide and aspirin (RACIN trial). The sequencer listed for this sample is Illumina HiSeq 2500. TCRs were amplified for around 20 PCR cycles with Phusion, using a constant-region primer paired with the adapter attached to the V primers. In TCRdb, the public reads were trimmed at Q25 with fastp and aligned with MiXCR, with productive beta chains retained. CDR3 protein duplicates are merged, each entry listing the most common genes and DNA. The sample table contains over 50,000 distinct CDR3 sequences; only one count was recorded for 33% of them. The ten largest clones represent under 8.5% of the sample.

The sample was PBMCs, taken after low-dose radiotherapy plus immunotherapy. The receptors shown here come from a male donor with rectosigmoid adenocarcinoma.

CDR3 in DNA: TGTGCCACCAGCAGAGACCGGGAGGTGTTTTTT. Its translation: CATSRDREVFF. V usage is TRBV15 and J usage is TRBJ1-4; D uncertain. The germline gives CDR1 LNHNV, CDR2 YYDKDF (reference sequence). V was shortened by 0 bases and J by 15 bases, with 8 bases between the two germline ends. This CDR3 comprises 11 residues.

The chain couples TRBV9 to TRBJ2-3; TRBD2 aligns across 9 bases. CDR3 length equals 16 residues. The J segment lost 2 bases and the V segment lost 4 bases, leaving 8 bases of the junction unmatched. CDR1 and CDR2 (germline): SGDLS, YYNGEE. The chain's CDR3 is CASSTRLAELTDTQYF. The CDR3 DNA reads TGTGCCAGCAGCACGCGACTAGCGGAGCTCACAGATACGCAGTATTTT.

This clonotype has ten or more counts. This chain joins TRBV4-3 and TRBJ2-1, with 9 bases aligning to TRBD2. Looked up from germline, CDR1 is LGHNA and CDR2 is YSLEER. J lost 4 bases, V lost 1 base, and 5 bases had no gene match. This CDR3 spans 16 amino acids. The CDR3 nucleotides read TGCGCCAGCAGCCAAGTTGCGGGAGGGCCTTACAATGAGCAGTTCTTC. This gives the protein CASSQVAGGPYNEQFF.

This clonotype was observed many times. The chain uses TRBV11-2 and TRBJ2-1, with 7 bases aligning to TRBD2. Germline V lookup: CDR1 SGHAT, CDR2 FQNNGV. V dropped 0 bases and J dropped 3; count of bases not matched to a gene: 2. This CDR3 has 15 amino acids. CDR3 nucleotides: TGTGCCAGCAGCTTAGACCAGCGGGGCTACAATGAGCAGTTCTTC. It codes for CASSLDQRGYNEQFF.

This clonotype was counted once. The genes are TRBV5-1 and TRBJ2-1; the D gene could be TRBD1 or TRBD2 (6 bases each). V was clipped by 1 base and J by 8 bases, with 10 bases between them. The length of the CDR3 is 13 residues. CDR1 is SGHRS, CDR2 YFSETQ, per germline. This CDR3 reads CASSLRGADEQFF. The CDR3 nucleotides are TGCGCCAGCAGCTTGAGGGGGGCGGATGAGCAGTTCTTC. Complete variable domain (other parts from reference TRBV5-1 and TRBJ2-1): KAGVTQTPRYLIKTRGQQVTLSCSPISGHRSVSWYQQTPGQGLQFLFEYFSETQRNKGNFPGRFSGRQFSNSRSEMNVSTLELGDSALYLCASSLRGADEQFFGPGTRLTVL.

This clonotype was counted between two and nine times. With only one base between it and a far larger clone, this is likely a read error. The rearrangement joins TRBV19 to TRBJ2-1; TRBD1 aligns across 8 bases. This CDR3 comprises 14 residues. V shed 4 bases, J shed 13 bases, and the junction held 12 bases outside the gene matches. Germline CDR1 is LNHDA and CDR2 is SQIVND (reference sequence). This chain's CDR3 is CASSKSGGRQTQFF. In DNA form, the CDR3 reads TGTGCCAGTAGTAAGTCAGGGGGCAGGCAGACCCAGTTCTTC.

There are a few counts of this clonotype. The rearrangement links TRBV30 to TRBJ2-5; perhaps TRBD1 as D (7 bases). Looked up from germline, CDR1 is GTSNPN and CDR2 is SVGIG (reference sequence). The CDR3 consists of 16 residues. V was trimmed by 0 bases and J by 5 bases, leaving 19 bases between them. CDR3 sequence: CAWSVPGGGSRETQYF. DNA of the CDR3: TGTGCCTGGAGTGTACCAGGGGGAGGTTCGCGGGAGACCCAGTACTTC.

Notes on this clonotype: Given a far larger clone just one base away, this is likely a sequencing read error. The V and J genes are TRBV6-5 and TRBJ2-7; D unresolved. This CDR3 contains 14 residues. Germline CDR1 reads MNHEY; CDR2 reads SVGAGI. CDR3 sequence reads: CASSIQALSYGQYF. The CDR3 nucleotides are TGTGCCAGCAGTATCCAAGCCCTCTCCTACGGGCAGTACTTC.

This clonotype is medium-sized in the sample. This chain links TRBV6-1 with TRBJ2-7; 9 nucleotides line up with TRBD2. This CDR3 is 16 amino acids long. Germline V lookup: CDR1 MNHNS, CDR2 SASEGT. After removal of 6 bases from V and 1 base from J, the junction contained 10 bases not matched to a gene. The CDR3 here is CASRRDLAGSSYEQYF. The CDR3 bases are TGTGCCAGCAGGCGAGATCTAGCGGGGTCATCCTACGAGCAGTACTTC.

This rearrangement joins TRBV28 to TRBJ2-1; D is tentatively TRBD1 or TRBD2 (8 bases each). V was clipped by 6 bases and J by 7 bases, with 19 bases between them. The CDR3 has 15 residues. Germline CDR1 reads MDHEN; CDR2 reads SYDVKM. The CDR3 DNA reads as TGTGCCAGCAGCCCCGGGGGGGACAGGAGGAATGAGCAGTTCTTC. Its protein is CASSPGGDRRNEQFF.

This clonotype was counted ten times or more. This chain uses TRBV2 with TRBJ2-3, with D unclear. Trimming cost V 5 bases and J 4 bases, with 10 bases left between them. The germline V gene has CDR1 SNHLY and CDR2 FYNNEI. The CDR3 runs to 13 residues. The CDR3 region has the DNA TGTGCCAGCAGTCTCTCCATAGCAGATACGCAGTATTTT. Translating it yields CASSLSIADTQYF.

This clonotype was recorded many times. The CDR3 bases are TGCAGTGCTAGGTCCAGAGACAGGCGCAATAATGAAAAACTGTTTTTT. Translation: CSARSRDRRNNEKLFF. The rearrangement links TRBV20-1 to TRBJ1-4; D might be TRBD1 (6 bases). CDR3 length: 16 residues. The V end was cut by 3 bases, the J end by 4 bases, with 18 bases between. In germline, CDR1 is DFQATT, CDR2 SNEGSKA (reference sequence).

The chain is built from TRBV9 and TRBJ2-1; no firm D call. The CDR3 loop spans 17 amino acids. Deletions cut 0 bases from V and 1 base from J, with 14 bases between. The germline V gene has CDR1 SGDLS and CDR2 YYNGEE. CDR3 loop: CASSVDVTGRSYNEQFF. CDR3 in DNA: TGTGCCAGCAGCGTAGATGTGACGGGTCGATCCTACAATGAGCAGTTCTTC. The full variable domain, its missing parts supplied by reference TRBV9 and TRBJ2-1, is DSGVTQTPKHLITATGQRVTLRCSPRSGDLSVYWYQQSLDQGLQFLIQYYNGEERAKGNILERFSAQQFPDLHSELNLSSLELGDSALYFCASSVDVTGRSYNEQFFGPGTRLTVL.

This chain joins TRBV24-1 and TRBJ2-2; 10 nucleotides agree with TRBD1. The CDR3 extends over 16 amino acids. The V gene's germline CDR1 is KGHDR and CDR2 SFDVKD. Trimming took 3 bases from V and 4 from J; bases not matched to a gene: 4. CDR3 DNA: TGTGCCACCAGTGATATCGGGACAGGGGTCACCGGGGAGCTGTTTTTT. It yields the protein CATSDIGTGVTGELFF.

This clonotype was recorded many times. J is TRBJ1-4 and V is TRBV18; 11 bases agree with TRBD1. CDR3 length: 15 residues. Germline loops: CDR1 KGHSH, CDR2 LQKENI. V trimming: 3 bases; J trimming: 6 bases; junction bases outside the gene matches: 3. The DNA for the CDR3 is TGTGCCAGCTCACCTCGGACAGGGGGCCATGAAAAACTGTTTTTT. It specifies CASSPRTGGHEKLFF.

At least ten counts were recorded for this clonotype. CDR3: CASSGAGGYEQYF. The CDR3, as DNA: TGTGCCAGCTCCGGAGCGGGGGGCTACGAGCAGTACTTC. The chain joins TRBV7-2 to TRBJ2-7; 9 nucleotides line up with TRBD2. The CDR3 runs to 13 residues. Germline V CDR1 and CDR2: SGHTA, FQGNSA. V shed 8 bases, J shed 3 bases, and the junction held 5 bases outside the gene matches.

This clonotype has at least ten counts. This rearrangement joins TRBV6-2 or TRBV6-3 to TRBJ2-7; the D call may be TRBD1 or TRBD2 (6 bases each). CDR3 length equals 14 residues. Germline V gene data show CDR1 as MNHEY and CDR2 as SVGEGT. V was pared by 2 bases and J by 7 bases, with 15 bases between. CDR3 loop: CASSYVSGEEEQYF. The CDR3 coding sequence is TGTGCCAGCAGTTACGTCTCAGGGGAGGAAGAGCAGTACTTC.

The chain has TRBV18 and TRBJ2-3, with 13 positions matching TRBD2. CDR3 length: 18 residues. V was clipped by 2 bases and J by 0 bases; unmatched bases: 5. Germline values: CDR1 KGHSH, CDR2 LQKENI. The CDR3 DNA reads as TGTGCCAGCTCACCATACGGGACTAGCGGGGCTAGCACAGATACGCAGTATTTT. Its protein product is CASSPYGTSGASTDTQYF.

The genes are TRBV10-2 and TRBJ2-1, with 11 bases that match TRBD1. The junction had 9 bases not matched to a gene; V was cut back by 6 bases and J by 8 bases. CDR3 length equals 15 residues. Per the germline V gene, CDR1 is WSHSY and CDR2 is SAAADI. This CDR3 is CASRSGTGGFDEQFF. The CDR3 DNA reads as TGCGCCAGCAGATCCGGGACAGGGGGTTTCGATGAGCAGTTCTTC.

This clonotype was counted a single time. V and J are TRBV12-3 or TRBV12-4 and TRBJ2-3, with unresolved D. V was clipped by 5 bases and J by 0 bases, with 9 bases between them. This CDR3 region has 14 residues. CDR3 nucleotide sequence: TGTGCCAGCAGTCGTTCCCGCAGCACAGATACGCAGTATTTT. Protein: CASSRSRSTDTQYF.

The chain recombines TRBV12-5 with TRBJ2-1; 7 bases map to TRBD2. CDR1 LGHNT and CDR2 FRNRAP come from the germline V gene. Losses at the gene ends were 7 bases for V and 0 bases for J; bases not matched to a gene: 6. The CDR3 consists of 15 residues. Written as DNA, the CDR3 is TGTGCTAGTGCTGCGGGGGAAAGCTCCTACAATGAGCAGTTCTTC. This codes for CASAAGESSYNEQFF.

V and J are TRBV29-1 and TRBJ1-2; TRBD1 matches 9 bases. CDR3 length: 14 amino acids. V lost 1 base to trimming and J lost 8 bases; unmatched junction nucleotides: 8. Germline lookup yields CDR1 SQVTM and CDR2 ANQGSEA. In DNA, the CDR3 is TGCAGCGTTGAAGTAATACAGGGGGCGGGCGGCTACACCTTC. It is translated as CSVEVIQGAGGYTF.

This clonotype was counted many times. The CDR3 DNA sequence: TGTGCCACCAGCAGAGCAACAGATACGCAGTATTTT. This sequence encodes CATSRATDTQYF. V usage is TRBV15 and J usage is TRBJ2-3; D uncertain. V was clipped by 1 base and J by 3 bases, with 2 bases between them. The germline V gene has CDR1 LNHNV and CDR2 YYDKDF (reference sequence). CDR3 length equals 12 residues. The full variable domain, with the rest looked up from reference TRBV15 and TRBJ2-3, is DAMVIQNPRYQVTQFGKPVTLSCSQTLNHNVMYWYQQKSSQAPKLLFHYYDKDFNNEADTPDNFQSRRPNTSFCFLDIRSPGLGDTAMYLCATSRATDTQYFGPGTRLTVL.

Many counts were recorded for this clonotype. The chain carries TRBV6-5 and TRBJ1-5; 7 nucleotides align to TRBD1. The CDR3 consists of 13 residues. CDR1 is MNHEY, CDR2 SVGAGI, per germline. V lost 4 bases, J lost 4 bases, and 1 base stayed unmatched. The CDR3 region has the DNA TGTGCCAGCAGTTTGACAGGGAATCAGCCCCAGCATTTT. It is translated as CASSLTGNQPQHF.

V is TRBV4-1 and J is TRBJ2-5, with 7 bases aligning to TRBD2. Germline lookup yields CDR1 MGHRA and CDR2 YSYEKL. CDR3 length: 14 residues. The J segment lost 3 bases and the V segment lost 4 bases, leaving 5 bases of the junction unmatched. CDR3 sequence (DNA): TGCGCCAGCAGCCGCGGGACTACGAAAGAGACCCAGTACTTC. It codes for CASSRGTTKETQYF.

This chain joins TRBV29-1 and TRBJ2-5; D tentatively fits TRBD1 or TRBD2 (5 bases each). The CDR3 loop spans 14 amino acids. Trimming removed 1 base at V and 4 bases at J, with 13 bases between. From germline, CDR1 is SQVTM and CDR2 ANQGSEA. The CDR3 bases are TGCAGCGTTGAAGGTTGGGACGTCCTAGAGACCCAGTACTTC. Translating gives CSVEGWDVLETQYF.

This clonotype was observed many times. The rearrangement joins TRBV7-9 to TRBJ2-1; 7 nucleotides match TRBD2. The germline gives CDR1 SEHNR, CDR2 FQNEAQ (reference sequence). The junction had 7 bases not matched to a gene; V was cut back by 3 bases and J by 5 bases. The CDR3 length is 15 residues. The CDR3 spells CASSFASGTDNEQFF. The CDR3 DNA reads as TGTGCCAGCAGCTTCGCTAGCGGAACCGACAATGAGCAGTTCTTC.

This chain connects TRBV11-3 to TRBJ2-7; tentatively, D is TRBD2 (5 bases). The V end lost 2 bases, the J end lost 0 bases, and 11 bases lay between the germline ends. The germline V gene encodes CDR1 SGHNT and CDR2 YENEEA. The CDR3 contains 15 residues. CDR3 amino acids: CASSLHPGGSYEQYF. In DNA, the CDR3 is TGTGCCAGCAGCTTACACCCAGGAGGCTCCTACGAGCAGTACTTC.

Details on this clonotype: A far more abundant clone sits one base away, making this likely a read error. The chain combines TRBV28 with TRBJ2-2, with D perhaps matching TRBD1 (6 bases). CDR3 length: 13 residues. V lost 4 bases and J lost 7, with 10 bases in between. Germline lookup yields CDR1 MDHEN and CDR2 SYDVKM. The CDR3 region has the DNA TGTGCCAGCAGTTCCTACAGGGTCGGGGAGCTGTTTTTT. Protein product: CASSSYRVGELFF. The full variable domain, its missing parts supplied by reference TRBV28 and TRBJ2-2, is DVKVTQSSRYLVKRTGEKVFLECVQDMDHENMFWYRQDPGLGLRLIYFSYDVKMKEKGDIPEGYSVSREKKERFSLILESASTNQTSMYLCASSSYRVGELFFGEGSRLTVL.

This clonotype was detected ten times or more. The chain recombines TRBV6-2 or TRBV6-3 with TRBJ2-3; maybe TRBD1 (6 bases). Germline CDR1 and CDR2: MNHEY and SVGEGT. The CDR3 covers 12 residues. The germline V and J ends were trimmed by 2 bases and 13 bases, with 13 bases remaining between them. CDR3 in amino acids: CASSYMTGHEYF. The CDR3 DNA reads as TGTGCCAGCAGTTACATGACAGGCCACGAGTATTTT.

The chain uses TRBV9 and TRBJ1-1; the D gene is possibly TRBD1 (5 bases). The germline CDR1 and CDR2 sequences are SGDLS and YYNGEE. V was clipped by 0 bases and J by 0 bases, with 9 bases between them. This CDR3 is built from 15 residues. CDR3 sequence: CASSVAGRMNTEAFF. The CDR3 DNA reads TGTGCCAGCAGCGTAGCAGGGCGGATGAACACTGAAGCTTTCTTT. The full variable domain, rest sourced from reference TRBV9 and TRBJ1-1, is DSGVTQTPKHLITATGQRVTLRCSPRSGDLSVYWYQQSLDQGLQFLIQYYNGEERAKGNILERFSAQQFPDLHSELNLSSLELGDSALYFCASSVAGRMNTEAFFGQGTRLTVV.

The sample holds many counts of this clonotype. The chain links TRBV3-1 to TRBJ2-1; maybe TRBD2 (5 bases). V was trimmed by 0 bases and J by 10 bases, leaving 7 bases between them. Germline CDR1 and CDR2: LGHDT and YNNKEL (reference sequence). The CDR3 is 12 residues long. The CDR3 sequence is CASSQDSGEQFF. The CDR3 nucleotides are TGTGCCAGCAGCCAAGATTCGGGAGAGCAGTTCTTC.